The 8 T cell receptor beta chains given below trace back to one sample, sequenced in a study of cytomegalovirus exposure and HLA in healthy donors. The method was immunoSEQ multiplex PCR; TCRdb's version includes in-frame clones alone and lacks a portion of them. The sample carries approximately 150,000 clones, approximately 91% recorded once. The sequencing sample was made of PBMCs. These TCRs come from a woman aged 18-29 years in good health and CMV-seropositive.

This rearrangement joins TRBV9 to TRBJ2-5, with TRBD2 matching 10 bases. Trimming at V came to 0 bases and at J to 1 base, leaving 9 bases not matched to a gene. The germline V gene encodes CDR1 SGDLS and CDR2 YYNGEE. The CDR3 is 18 residues long. The CDR3 is CASSVATSGRASQETQYF. The DNA for the CDR3 is TGTGCCAGCAGCGTAGCTACGAGCGGGAGGGCCAGCCAAGAGACCCAGTACTTC.

The chain uses TRBV2 and TRBJ2-5; D not resolved. Deletions cut 7 bases from V and 2 bases from J, with 5 bases between. This CDR3 contains 11 residues. Germline lookup yields CDR1 SNHLY and CDR2 FYNNEI. CDR3 sequence: CASTRQETQYF. DNA for the CDR3: TGTGCCAGCACCAGACAAGAGACCCAGTACTTC.

The J gene is TRBJ2-3, the V gene TRBV7-2, with TRBD1 as a possible D gene (5 bases). Between the trimmed V and J ends, which lost 1 base and 8 bases, there was a span of 13 bases. The CDR3 length is 14 residues. CDR1 and CDR2 (germline): SGHTA, FQGNSA. CDR3 in DNA: TGTGCCAGCAGCTTAGGCAGGGTCACCCTTACGCAGTATTTT. Translating it yields CASSLGRVTLTQYF.

The J gene is TRBJ2-1, the V gene TRBV19; D is unclear. This CDR3 comprises 12 residues. CDR1 and CDR2 (germline): LNHDA, SQIVND (reference sequence). Trimming stripped 5 bases from V and 10 bases from J, with 12 bases between. The DNA of the CDR3 is TGTGCCAGTAGTCCCACCCCTGGCGAGCAGTTCTTC. Translation: CASSPTPGEQFF.

The chain is built from TRBV15 and TRBJ2-7, with no clear D. The CDR3 runs 15 residues. The germline CDR1 and CDR2 sequences are LNHNV and YYDKDF (reference sequence). V was pared by 0 bases and J by 3 bases, with 12 bases between. The CDR3 protein is CATSRDLNSHYEQYF. CDR3 nucleotides: TGTGCCACCAGCAGAGATCTGAACAGCCACTACGAGCAGTACTTC.

The gene calls are TRBV6-5 and TRBJ2-1; maybe TRBD2 (6 bases). Trimming took 0 bases from V and 9 from J, leaving 15 bases between them. Germline V gene data show CDR1 as MNHEY and CDR2 as SVGAGI. The CDR3 sequence is 15 residues long. Written as DNA, the CDR3 is TGTGCCAGCAGTTACTCTCAATTCCGGGGGAGTGAGCAGTTCTTC. This codes for CASSYSQFRGSEQFF.

This clone was observed a single time. The chain carries TRBV6-1 and TRBJ1-5; no reliable D call. Germline V gene data show CDR1 as MNHNS and CDR2 as SASEGT. Trimming stripped 7 bases from V and 4 bases from J, with 8 bases between. There are 12 residues in the CDR3. The CDR3 DNA follows: TGTGCCAGCACGAGATTGAATCAGCCCCAGCATTTT. Its protein is CASTRLNQPQHF.

The CDR3 spells CASSVPSGSSYEQYF. CDR3 DNA sequence: TGTGCCAGCAGTGTCCCTAGCGGGAGCTCCTACGAGCAGTACTTC. The V and J genes are TRBV28 and TRBJ2-7; TRBD2 agrees at 10 bases. V trimming: 5 bases; J trimming: 0 bases; junction bases outside the gene matches: 4. The CDR3 loop spans 15 amino acids. Germline values: CDR1 MDHEN, CDR2 SYDVKM.